The next 3 T cell receptor beta chains were all read from a single sample in a study of cytotoxic CD8 clonotypes in ibrutinib-treated CLL. The protocol was immunoSEQ multiplex PCR, while the TCRdb copy is restricted to in-frame clones and leaves out a portion. Among 300,000 to 350,000 clones, 80% were seen once, and the ten largest hold 6.5% to 8.5%. The sequenced sample was PBMCs, obtained before ibrutinib treatment. These receptors originate from a human donor with chronic lymphocytic leukemia.

In its sample, this clone was seen once. The chain uses TRBV2 and TRBJ1-5; 9 bases match TRBD1. Germline-derived CDR1 and CDR2 are SNHLY and FYNNEI. V gave up 4 bases and J gave up 9 bases; unmatched junction bases: 10. The CDR3 totals 15 residues. The chain's CDR3 is CASSGVNRGLGPQHF. In DNA form, the CDR3 reads TGTGCCAGCAGTGGGGTAAACAGGGGGCTGGGGCCCCAGCATTTT.

The table lists this clone with a count of one. At one end the junction does not follow the germline gene, possibly because of a read error. The rearrangement links TRBV19 to TRBJ1-5; maybe TRBD1 (6 bases). The CDR3 length is 18 residues. CDR1 and CDR2 (germline): LNHDA, SQIVND (reference sequence). CDR3 region: CASNIDRIGGPYNQPQHF. The CDR3 DNA is TGTGCCAGTAATATAGATCGGATTGGGGGCCCTTACAATCAGCCCCAGCATTTT.

The chain carries TRBV4-3 and TRBJ1-2; D call uncertain. Trimming shortened V by 5 bases and J by 2 bases, and 18 bases separated the two germline ends. CDR3 length: 16 residues. Germline CDR1 and CDR2: LGHNA and YSLEER. CDR3 region: CASSSGVTDRNYGYTF. CDR3 sequence (DNA): TGCGCCAGCAGCTCAGGCGTGACGGATCGGAACTATGGCTACACCTTC.